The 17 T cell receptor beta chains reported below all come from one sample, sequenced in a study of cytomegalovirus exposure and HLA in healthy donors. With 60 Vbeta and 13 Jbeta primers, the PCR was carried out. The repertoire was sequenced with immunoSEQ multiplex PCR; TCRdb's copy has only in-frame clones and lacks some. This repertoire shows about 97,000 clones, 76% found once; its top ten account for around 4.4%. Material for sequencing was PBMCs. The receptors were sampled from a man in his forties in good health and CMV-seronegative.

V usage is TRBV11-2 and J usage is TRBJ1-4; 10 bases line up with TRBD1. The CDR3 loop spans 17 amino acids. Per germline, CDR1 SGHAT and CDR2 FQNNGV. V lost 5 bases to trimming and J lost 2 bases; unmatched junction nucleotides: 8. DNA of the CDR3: TGTGCCAGCAGCCCTGACAGGGGGCTGCATACTAATGAAAAACTGTTTTTT. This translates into CASSPDRGLHTNEKLFF.

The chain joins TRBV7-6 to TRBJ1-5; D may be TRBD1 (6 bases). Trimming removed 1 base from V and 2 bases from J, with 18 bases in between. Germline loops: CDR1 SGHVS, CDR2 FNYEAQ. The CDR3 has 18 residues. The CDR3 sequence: CASSLDPGGRRGNQPQHF. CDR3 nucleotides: TGTGCCAGCAGCTTAGACCCGGGGGGGCGCAGGGGCAATCAGCCCCAGCATTTT.

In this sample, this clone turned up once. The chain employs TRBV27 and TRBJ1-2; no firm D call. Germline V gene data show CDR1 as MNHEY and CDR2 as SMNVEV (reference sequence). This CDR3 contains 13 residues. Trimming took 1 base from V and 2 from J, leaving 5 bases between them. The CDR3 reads CASSLYGNYGYTF. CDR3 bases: TGTGCCAGCAGTTTATACGGGAACTATGGCTACACCTTC.

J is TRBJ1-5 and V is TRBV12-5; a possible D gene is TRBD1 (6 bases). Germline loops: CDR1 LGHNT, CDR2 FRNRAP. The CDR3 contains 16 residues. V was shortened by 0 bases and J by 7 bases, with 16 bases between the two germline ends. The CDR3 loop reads CASGLVVGQGSQPQHF. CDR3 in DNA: TGTGCTAGTGGTTTGGTAGTGGGTCAGGGGTCGCAGCCCCAGCATTTT.

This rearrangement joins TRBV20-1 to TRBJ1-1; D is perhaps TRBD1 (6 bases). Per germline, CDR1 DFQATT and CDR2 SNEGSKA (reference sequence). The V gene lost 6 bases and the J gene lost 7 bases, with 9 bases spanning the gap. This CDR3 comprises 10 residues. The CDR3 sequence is CSAQGNEAFF. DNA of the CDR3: TGCAGTGCACAGGGAAATGAAGCTTTCTTT.

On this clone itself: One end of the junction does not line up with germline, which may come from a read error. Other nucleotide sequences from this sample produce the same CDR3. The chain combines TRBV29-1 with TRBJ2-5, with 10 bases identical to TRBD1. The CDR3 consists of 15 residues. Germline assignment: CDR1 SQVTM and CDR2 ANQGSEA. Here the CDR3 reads CSVEFPGQGTKTQYF. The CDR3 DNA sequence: TGCAGTGTTGAATTTCCGGGACAGGGGACAAAGACCCAGTACTTC. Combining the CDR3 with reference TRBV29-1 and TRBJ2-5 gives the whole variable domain SAVISQKPSRDICQRGTSLTIQCQVDSQVTMMFWYRQQPGQSLTLIATANQGSEATYESGFVIDKFPISRPNLTFSTLTVSNMSPEDSSIYLCSVEFPGQGTKTQYFGPGTRLLVL.

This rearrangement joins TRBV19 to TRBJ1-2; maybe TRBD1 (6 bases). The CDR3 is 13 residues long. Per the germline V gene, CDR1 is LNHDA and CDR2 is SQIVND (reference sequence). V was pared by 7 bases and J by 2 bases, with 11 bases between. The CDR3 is CASKVRGNYGYTF. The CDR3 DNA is TGTGCCAGTAAGGTCAGGGGAAACTATGGCTACACCTTC.

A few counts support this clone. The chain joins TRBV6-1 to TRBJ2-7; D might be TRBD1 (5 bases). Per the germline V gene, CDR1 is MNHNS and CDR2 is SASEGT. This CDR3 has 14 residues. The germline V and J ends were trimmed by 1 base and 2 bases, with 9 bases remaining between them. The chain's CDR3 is CASSEDVRAYEQYV. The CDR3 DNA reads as TGTGCCAGCAGTGAAGACGTCAGGGCCTACGAGCAGTACGTC.

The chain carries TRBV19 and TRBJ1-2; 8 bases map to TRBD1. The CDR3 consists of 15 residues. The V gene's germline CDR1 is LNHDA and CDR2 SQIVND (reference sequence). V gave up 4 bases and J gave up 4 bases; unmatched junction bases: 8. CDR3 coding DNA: TGTGCCAGTAGTAGGTCTGACAGGGGCGGCTATGGCTACACCTTC. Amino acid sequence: CASSRSDRGGYGYTF.

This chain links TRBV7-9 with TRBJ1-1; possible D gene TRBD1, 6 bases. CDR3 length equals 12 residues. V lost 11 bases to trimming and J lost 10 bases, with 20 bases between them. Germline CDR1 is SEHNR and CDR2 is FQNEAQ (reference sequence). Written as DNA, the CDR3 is TGTGCCGGCGGGAGTGGACAGATCCTAGCTTTCTTT. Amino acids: CAGGSGQILAFF.

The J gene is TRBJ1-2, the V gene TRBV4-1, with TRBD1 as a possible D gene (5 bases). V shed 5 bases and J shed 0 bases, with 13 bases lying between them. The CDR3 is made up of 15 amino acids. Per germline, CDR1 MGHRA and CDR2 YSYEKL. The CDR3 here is CASSSLRDANYGYTF. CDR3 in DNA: TGCGCCAGCAGCAGCCTCAGGGATGCTAACTATGGCTACACCTTC.

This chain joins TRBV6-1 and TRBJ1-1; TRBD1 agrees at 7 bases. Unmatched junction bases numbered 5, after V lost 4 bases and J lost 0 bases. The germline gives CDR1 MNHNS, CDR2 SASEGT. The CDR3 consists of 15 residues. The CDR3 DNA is TGTGCCAGCAGTGTACAGGGGACCCTGAACACTGAAGCTTTCTTT. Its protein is CASSVQGTLNTEAFF.

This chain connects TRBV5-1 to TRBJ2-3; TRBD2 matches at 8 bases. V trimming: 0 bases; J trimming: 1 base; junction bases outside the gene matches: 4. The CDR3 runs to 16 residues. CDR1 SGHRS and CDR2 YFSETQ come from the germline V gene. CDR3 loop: CASSLDGLAGTDTQYF. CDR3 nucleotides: TGCGCCAGCAGCTTGGACGGACTAGCCGGCACAGATACGCAGTATTTT.

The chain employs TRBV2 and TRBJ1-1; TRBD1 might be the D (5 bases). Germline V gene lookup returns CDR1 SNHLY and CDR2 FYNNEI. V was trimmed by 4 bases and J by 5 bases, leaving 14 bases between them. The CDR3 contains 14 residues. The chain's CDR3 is CASSVKAGRTEAFF. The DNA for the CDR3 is TGTGCCAGCAGTGTAAAGGCAGGGAGGACTGAAGCTTTCTTT.

This CDR3 reads CASSPRGPRNTIYF. The CDR3 DNA reads TGTGCCAGCTCACCAAGGGGGCCCCGAAACACCATATATTTT. J is TRBJ1-3 and V is TRBV18, with TRBD1 matching over 7 bases. CDR1 and CDR2 (germline): KGHSH, LQKENI. V lost 2 bases, J lost 5 bases, and 3 bases stayed unmatched. The CDR3 totals 14 residues.

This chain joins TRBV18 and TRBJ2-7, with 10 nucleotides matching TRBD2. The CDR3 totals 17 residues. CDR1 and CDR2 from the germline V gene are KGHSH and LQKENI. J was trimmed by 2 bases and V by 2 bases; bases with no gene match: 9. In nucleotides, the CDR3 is TGTGCCAGCTCACCAGCTAGCGGGGGAAACAGACCCTACGAGCAGTACTTC. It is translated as CASSPASGGNRPYEQYF. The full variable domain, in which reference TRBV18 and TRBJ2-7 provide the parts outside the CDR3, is NAGVMQNPRHLVRRRGQEARLRCSPMKGHSHVYWYRQLPEEGLKFMVYLQKENIIDESGMPKERFSAEFPKEGPSILRIQQVVRGDSAAYFCASSPASGGNRPYEQYFGPGTRLTVT.

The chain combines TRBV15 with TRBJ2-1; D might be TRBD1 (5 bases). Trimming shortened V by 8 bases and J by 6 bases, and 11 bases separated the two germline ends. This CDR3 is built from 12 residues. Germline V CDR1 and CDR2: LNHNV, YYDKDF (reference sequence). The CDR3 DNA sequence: TGTGCCACCGGTAAGGGGTTCAATGAGCAGTTCTTC. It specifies CATGKGFNEQFF.